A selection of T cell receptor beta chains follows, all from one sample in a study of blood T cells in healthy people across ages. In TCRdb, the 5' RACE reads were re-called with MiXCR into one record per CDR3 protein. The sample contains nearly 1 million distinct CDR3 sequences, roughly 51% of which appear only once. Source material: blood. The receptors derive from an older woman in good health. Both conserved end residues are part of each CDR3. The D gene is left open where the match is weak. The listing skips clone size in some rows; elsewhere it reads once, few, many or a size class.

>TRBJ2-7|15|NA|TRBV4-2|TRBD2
TGTGCCAGCAGCCCGTTCTCGCGGGAGCCCTACGAGCAGTACTTC
CASSPFSREPYEQYF
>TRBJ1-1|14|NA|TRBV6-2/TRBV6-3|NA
TGTGCCAGCGTCAGGGGCCTTTCGAACACTGAAGCTTTCTTT
CASVRGLSNTEAFF
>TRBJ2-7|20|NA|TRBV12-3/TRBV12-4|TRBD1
TGTGCCAGCAGTTTAGGAGGGACAGGGGGCTCGGCTAGCGGGCCCTACGAGCAGTACTTC
CASSLGGTGGSASGPYEQYF
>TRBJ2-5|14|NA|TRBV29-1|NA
TGCAGCGTGCCGGACAGTAGTAATCAAGAGACCCAGTACTTC
CSVPDSSNQETQYF
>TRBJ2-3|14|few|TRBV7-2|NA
TGTGCCAGCAGCTTTGTTACCAGTACAGATACGCAGTATTTT
CASSFVTSTDTQYF
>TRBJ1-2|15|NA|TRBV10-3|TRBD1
TGTGCCATCAGTGGGTCCAGACAGGGACCCTATGGCTACACCTTC
CAISGSRQGPYGYTF
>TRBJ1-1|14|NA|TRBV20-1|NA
TGCAGTGCTGGAAGTTTAGGGGCTGCCACTGAAGCTTTCTTT
CSAGSLGAATEAFF
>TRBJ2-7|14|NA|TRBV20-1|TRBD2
TGCAGTGCTGTCTCTAGCGGGAGAGCCAACGAGCAGTACTTC
CSAVSSGRANEQYF
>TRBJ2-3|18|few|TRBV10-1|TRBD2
TGCGCCAGCAGTGAGTCGGGACTAGCGGGAGCTTCCAAAGATACGCAGTATTTT
CASSESGLAGASKDTQYF
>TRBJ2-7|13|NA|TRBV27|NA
TGTGCCAGCAGAACAGGTTCGGTCTACGAGCAGTACTTC
CASRTGSVYEQYF
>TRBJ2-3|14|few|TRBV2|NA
TGTGCCAAAGAAAAAGCGGAGAACACAGATACGCAGTATTTT
CAKEKAENTDTQYF
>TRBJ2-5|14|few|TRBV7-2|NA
TGTGCCAGCAGTTTGGGTTCGTACCAAGAGACCCAGTACTTC
CASSLGSYQETQYF
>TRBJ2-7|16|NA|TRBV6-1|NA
TGTGCCAGCAGTGAAAGTTGGTTAGCGGAGAGCTACGAGCAGTACTTC
CASSESWLAESYEQYF
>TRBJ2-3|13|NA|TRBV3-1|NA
TGTGCCAGCAGCGGACATCTCACAGATACGCAGTATTTT
CASSGHLTDTQYF
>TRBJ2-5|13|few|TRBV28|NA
TGTGCCAGCACCAAAGGGGGGTCGGAGACCCAGTACTTC
CASTKGGSETQYF
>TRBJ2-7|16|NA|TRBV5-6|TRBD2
TGTGCCAGCAGCTTGGAGGTGGGACTAGCTCCCTACGAGCAGTACTTC
CASSLEVGLAPYEQYF
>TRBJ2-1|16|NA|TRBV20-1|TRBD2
TGCAGTGCTAGAGATATCCCACTAGCGGGAGTTAATGAGCAGTTCTTC
CSARDIPLAGVNEQFF
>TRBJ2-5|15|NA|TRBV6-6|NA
TGTGCCAGCCGTAGAGCAGGGGTGGATGGAGAGACCCAGTACTTC
CASRRAGVDGETQYF
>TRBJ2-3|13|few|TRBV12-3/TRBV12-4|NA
TGTGCCAGCAGCACGTTGGGGACAGATACGCAGTATTTT
CASSTLGTDTQYF
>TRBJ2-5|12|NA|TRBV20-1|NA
TGCAGTGCTTCCGACATCATGGAGACCCAGTACTTC
CSASDIMETQYF
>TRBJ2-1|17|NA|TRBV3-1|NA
TGTGCCAGCAGCCAAGACCCGACTTCGAGGGACTACAATGAGCAGTTCTTC
CASSQDPTSRDYNEQFF
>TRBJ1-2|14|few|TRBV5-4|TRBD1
TGTGCCAGCAGCCAAGGGGGACAGTACTATGGCTACACCTTC
CASSQGGQYYGYTF
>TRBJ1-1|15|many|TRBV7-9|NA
TGTGCCAGCAGCTTAGGGTCGACAGTAAACACTGAAGCTTTCTTT
CASSLGSTVNTEAFF
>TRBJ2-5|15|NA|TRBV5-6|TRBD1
TGTGCCAGCAGCTTCGGGGACAGTAGACAAGAGACCCAGTACTTC
CASSFGDSRQETQYF
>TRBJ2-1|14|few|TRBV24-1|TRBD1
TGTGCCACCGCCGCGGGACAGGGCTACAATGAGCAGTTCTTC
CATAAGQGYNEQFF
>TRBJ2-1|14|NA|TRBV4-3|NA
TGCGCCAGCAGCCCGTATAGAGTCGGCAATGAGCGGTTCTTC
CASSPYRVGNERFF
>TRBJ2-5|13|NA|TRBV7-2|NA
TGTGCCAGCAGCCGCGGTTGGCGGGAGACCCAGTACTTC
CASSRGWRETQYF
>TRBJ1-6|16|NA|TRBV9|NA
TGTGCCAGCAGCGTAGGGGTCCAGGCTGTTAACTCACCCCTCCACTTT
CASSVGVQAVNSPLHF